The 8 T cell receptor beta chains below come from one sample, sequenced in a study of T cells in Graves' hyperthyroidism and ophthalmopathy. Amplification of TCR beta CDR3 regions used RNA as the template. A first-round RT-PCR of the TCR CDR3 used the HTBI primer set. TCRdb redid the calling of the multiplex PCR reads with MiXCR, one entry per CDR3 protein. The data contain over 200,000 distinct CDR3 sequences, approximately 17% of them singletons. The sequenced sample was blood. The receptors here all came from a man between 45 and 60 years old with Graves' hyperthyroidism.

In its sample, this clonotype was seen many times. V gene TRBV11-3 combines with J gene TRBJ2-3, with D perhaps matching TRBD2 (6 bases). Germline lookup yields CDR1 SGHNT and CDR2 YENEEA. The ends were cut back, 5 bases at V and 2 bases at J, with 17 bases in the middle. This CDR3 is 16 amino acids long. Here the CDR3 reads CASSMGLRRATDTQYF. DNA for the CDR3: TGTGCCAGCAGCATGGGGCTCCGGAGGGCCACAGATACGCAGTATTTT.

The chain uses TRBV7-8 and TRBJ2-3; D remains unclear. This CDR3 has 13 amino acids. Trimming left V 2 bases short and J 4 bases short, with 7 bases between. Germline assignment: CDR1 SGHVS and CDR2 FQNEAQ. Here the CDR3 reads CASSLYVADTQYF. In DNA form, the CDR3 reads TGTGCCAGCAGCTTATACGTGGCAGATACGCAGTATTTT.

V usage is TRBV20-1 and J usage is TRBJ1-3, with D possibly being TRBD1 (5 bases). Germline-derived CDR1 and CDR2 are DFQATT and SNEGSKA (reference sequence). CDR3 length: 14 amino acids. The ends were cut back, 3 bases at V and 3 bases at J, with 12 bases in the middle. This CDR3 is CSARSMGLGNTIYF. The DNA of the CDR3 is TGCAGTGCTAGGAGTATGGGGCTTGGAAACACCATATATTTT.

This clonotype was observed a handful of times. An end of the junction does not agree with germline; a read error may underlie this. V and J are TRBV5-8 and TRBJ2-1; 8 positions agree with TRBD1. The germline V gene has CDR1 SGHTS and CDR2 YDEGEE. This CDR3 contains 16 residues. CDR3 in amino acids: CAGSLGQVGRYNEQFF. The CDR3 DNA is TGTGCCGGCAGCTTGGGACAGGTAGGCCGCTACAATGAGCAGTTCTTC. Complete variable domain (other parts from reference TRBV5-8 and TRBJ2-1): EAGVTQSPTHLIKTRGQQATLRCSPISGHTSVYWYQQALGLGLQFLLWYDEGEERNRGNFPPRFSGRQFPNYSSELNVNALELEDSALYLCAGSLGQVGRYNEQFFGPGTRLTVL.

The CDR3 loop is CAWSVRATGVFF. In DNA, the CDR3 is TGTGCCTGGAGTGTACGGGCCACGGGGGTGTTTTTT. This chain uses TRBV30 with TRBJ2-2, with D perhaps TRBD2 (6 bases). V was pared by 0 bases and J by 15 bases, with 14 bases between. This CDR3 contains 12 residues. Germline values: CDR1 GTSNPN, CDR2 SVGIG (reference sequence).

This clonotype was detected ten times or more. The CDR3 is CASSDEGGRIYEQYF. The CDR3 bases are TGTGCCAGCAGTGACGAGGGCGGGCGGATCTACGAGCAGTACTTC. The rearrangement links TRBV2 to TRBJ2-7; TRBD2 is a possible D gene (5 bases). V dropped 3 bases and J dropped 3 bases, with 15 bases sitting between them. Germline lookup yields CDR1 SNHLY and CDR2 FYNNEI. The CDR3 extends over 15 amino acids.

This clonotype was counted at least ten times. J is TRBJ2-4 and V is TRBV20-1; either TRBD1 or TRBD2 may fit D (6 bases each). The CDR3 has 11 amino acids. Per the germline V gene, CDR1 is DFQATT and CDR2 is SNEGSKA (reference sequence). The V end lost 5 bases, the J end lost 9 bases, and 11 bases lay between the germline ends. CDR3 sequence: CSAHGGGIQYF. In DNA form, the CDR3 reads TGCAGTGCTCACGGGGGCGGCATTCAGTACTTC.

There are a few counts of this clonotype. V is TRBV5-1 and J is TRBJ1-1, with 7 bases that match TRBD1. The CDR3 consists of 15 residues. V was clipped by 0 bases and J by 1 base; unmatched bases: 3. Germline V CDR1 and CDR2: SGHRS, YFSETQ. The CDR3, as DNA: TGCGCCAGCAGCTTGGCGGACAGGACGAACACTGAAGCTTTCTTT. Its protein product is CASSLADRTNTEAFF.